The TCR beta chain described here comes from a study of control samples from healthy donors and cancer patients (dated by TCRdb to between 2020 and 2021). The library was made by the immunoSEQ multiplex PCR assay. In TCRdb, the immuneACCESS table is reduced to in-frame sequences with V and J assigned. These tables do not hold every clone; where another copy was compared, an unresolved V gene accounts for under half, and the others remain unexplained. Across this sample there are roughly 130,000 clones, with around nine tenths seen only once. In total, the top ten clones hold roughly 3.1% of the sample. The germline ends are 25 bases apart after V is trimmed by 3 bases and J by 7 bases. From the cysteine up to the phenylalanine, the CDR3 has a length of 17 residues. Only CDR3 DNA is held: 51 bases, read in frame from base 1. The germline V gene sets CDR1 to SQVTM and CDR2 to ANQGSEA. Regarding this clone: Its antigen has not been determined. No much larger clonotype is one base removed from it; base qualities were not supplied.

The specimen sequenced was blood. The chain joins TRBV29-1 to TRBJ2-1, and TRBD2 may be the D gene, going by 6 matching bases. This sequence originates from a man in his fifties in good health. The CDR3 reads as follows: CSVEWIGLGGSLNEQFF. The base sequence is TGCAGCGTTGAGTGGATAGGTTTGGGGGGTAGTTTGAATGAGCAGTTCTTC.